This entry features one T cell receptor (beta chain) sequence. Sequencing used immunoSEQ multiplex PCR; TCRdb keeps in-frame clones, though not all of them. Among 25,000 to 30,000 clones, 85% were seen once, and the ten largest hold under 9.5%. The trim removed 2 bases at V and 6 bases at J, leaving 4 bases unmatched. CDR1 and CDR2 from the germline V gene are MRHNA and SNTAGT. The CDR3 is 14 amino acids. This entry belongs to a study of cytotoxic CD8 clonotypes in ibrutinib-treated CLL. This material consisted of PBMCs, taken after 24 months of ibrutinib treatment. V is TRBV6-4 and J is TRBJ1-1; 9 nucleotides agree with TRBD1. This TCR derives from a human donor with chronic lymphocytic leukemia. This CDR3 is CASSDGGQGAEAFF. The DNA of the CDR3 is TGTGCCAGCAGTGACGGGGGACAGGGCGCTGAAGCTTTCTTT.